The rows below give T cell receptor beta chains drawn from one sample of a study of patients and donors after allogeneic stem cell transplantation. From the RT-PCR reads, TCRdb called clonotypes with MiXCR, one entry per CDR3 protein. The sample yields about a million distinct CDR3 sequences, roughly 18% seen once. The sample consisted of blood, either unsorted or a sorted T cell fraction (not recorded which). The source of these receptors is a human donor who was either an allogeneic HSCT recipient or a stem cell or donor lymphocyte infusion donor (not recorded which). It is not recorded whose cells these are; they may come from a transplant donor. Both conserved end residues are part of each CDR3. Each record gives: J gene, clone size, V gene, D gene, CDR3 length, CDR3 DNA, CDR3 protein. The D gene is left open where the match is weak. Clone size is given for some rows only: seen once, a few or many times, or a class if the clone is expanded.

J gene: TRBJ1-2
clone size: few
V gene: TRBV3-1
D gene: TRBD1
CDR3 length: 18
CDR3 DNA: TGTGCCAGCAGCCAAGAAAGAAGGACAGGGCCGGTCCTAAGTGGCTACACCTTC
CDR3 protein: CASSQERRTGPVLSGYTF

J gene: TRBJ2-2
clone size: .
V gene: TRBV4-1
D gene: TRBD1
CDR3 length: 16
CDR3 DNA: TGCGCCAGCAGCTCTCACGGACAGGCTAACACCGGGGAGCTGTTTTTT
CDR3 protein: CASSSHGQANTGELFF

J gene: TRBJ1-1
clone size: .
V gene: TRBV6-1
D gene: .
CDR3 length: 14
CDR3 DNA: TGTGCCAGCCGTCCCGTTTTCGGACGCACTGAAGCTTTCTTT
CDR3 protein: CASRPVFGRTEAFF

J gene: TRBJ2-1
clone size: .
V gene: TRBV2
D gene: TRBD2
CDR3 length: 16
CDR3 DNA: TGTGCCAGCAGTGGACCTAGCGGGAGGGACCACAATGAGCAGTTCTTC
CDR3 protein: CASSGPSGRDHNEQFF

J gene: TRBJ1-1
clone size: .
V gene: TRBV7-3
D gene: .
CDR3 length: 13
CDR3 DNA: TGTGCCAGCAGCTTAACCAGATCTGCGAGAGCTTTCTTT
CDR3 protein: CASSLTRSARAFF

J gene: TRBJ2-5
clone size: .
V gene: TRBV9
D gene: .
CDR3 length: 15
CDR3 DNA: TGTGCCAGCAGCGTAGAGTCCAGAGTGGAAGAGACCCAGTACTTC
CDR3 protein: CASSVESRVEETQYF

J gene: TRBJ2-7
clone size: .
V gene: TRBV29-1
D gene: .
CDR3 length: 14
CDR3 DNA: TGCAGCGTTGTAGGGGCAGGGCAGTTCTACGAGCAGTACTTC
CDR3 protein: CSVVGAGQFYEQYF

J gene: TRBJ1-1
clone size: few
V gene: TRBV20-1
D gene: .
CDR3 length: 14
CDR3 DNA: TGCAGTGCTAGACCCCCGACAGTGAACACTGAAGCTTTCTTT
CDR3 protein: CSARPPTVNTEAFF

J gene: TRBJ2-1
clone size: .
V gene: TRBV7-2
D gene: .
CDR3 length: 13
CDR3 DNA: TGTGCCAGCAGCTCCAGGCAGTGGGATGAGCAGTTCTTC
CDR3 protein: CASSSRQWDEQFF

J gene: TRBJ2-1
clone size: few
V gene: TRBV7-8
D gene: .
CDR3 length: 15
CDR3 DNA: TGTGCCAGCAGCTTACGTGGGGCCAGTTACAATGAGCAGTTCTTC
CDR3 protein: CASSLRGASYNEQFF

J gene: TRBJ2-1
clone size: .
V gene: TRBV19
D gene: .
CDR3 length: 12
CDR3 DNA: TGTGCCAGTAGTATTGGACTGGCTGGGCTGTTCTTC
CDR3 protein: CASSIGLAGLFF

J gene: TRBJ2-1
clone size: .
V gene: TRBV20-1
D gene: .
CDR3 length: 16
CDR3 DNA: TGCAGTGCTAGGTACCTAGGGGCGGGGACGAGTAATGAGCAGTTCTTC
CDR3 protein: CSARYLGAGTSNEQFF

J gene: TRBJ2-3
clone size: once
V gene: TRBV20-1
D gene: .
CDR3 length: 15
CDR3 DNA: TGCAGTGCTACCGACTCGCGGCGCGGAACAGATACGCAGTATTTT
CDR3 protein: CSATDSRRGTDTQYF

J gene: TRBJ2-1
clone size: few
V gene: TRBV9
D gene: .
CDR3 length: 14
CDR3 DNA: TGTGCCAGCAGCGCCGTCAGCTCCTACAATGAGCAGTTCTTC
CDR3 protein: CASSAVSSYNEQFF

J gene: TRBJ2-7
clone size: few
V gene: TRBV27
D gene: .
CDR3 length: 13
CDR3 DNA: TGTGCCAGCAGTCACAAGGGGGGCTACGAGCAGTACTTC
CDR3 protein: CASSHKGGYEQYF

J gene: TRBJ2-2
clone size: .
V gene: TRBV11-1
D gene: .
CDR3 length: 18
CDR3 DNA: TGTGCCAGCAGCTTAGTCAACAGGACCGGGCGTAACACCGGGGAGCTGTTTTTT
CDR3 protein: CASSLVNRTGRNTGELFF

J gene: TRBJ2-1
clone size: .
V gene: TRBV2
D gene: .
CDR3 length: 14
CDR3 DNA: TGTGCCAAAAACCGCCTCAGCTCCTACAATGAGCAGTTCTTC
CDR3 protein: CAKNRLSSYNEQFF

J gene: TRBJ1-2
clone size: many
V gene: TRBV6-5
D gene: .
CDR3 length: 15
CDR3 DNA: TGTGCCAGCAGTTACTTACCCCAGGTTCAAGTGGGCTACACCTTC
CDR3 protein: CASSYLPQVQVGYTF

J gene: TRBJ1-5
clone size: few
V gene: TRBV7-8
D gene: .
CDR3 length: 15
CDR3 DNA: TGTGCCAGCAGCTTAGCGGACAGCATTAATCAGCCCCAGCATTTT
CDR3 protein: CASSLADSINQPQHF

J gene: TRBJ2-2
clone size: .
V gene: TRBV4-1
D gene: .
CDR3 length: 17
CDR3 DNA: TGCGCCAGCAGCCAAGTGGGGAGGGGTCGGGGGGCAGTCGAGCTGTTTTTT
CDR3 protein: CASSQVGRGRGAVELFF

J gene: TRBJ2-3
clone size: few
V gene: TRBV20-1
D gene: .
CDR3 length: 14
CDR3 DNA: TGCAGTGCTACTAGACTGGTTAGCACAGATACGCAGTATTTT
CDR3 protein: CSATRLVSTDTQYF

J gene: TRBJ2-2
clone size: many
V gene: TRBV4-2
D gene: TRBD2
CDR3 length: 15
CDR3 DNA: TGTGCCAGCAGCCCACTAGCGACGAACACCGGGGAGCTGTTTTTT
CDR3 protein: CASSPLATNTGELFF